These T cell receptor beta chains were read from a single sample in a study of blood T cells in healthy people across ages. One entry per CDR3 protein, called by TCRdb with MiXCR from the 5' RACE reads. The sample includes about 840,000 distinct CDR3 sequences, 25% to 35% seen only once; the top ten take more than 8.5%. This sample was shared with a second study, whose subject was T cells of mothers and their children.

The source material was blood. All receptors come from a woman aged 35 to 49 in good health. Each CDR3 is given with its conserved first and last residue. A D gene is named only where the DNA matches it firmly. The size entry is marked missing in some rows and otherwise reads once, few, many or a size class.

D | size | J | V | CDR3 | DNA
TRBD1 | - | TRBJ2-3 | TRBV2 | CASTDRVSDTQYF | TGTGCCAGCACGGACAGGGTCTCAGATACGCAGTATTTT
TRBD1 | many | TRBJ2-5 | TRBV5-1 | CASSRDREQETQYF | TGCGCCAGCAGCCGGGACAGGGAGCAAGAGACCCAGTACTTC
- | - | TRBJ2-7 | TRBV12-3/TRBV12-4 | CASSFQVQDSYEQYF | TGTGCCAGCAGTTTTCAGGTCCAGGATAGTTACGAGCAGTACTTC
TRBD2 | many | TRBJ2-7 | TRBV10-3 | CAISASGAYEQYF | TGTGCCATTTCGGCTAGCGGGGCCTACGAGCAGTACTTC
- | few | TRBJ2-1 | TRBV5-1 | CASSPGVGGRGNEQFF | TGCGCCAGCAGCCCGGGAGTCGGGGGGCGCGGTAATGAGCAGTTCTTC
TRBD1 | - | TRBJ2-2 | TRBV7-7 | CAKGQGYTGELFF | TGTGCTAAGGGACAGGGGTACACCGGGGAGCTGTTTTTT
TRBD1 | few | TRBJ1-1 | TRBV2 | CASQTGVNTEAFF | TGTGCCAGCCAGACAGGGGTGAACACTGAAGCTTTCTTT
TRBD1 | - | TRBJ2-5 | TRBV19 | CASTPGPGGAETQYF | TGTGCCAGTACCCCCGGGCCAGGGGGCGCGGAGACCCAGTACTTC
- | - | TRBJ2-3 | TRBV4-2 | CASSQDLGAVDTQYF | TGTGCCAGCAGCCAAGATCTGGGGGCAGTAGATACGCAGTATTTT
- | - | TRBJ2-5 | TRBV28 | CASSQRARATQETQYF | TGTGCCAGCAGCCAAAGGGCCAGGGCTACCCAAGAGACCCAGTACTTC
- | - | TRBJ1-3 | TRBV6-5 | CASSYGTIGNTIYF | TGTGCCAGCAGTTATGGGACAATCGGAAACACCATATATTTT
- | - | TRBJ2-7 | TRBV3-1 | CASSQDFREPYEQYF | TGTGCCAGCAGCCAAGATTTCAGGGAACCCTACGAGCAGTACTTC
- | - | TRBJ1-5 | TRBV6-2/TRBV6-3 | CASSYPSRGTQPQHF | TGTGCCAGCAGTTACCCCTCCAGGGGAACTCAGCCCCAGCATTTT
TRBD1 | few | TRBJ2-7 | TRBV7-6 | CASSPQGQGGNEQYF | TGTGCCAGCAGCCCACAGGGACAGGGGGGCAACGAGCAGTACTTC
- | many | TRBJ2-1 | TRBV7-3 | CASSLTANEQFF | TGTGCCAGCAGCTTAACGGCAAATGAGCAGTTCTTC
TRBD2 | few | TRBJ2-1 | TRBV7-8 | CASSPKRLAGGQRSSYNEQFF | TGTGCCAGCAGCCCAAAAAGACTAGCGGGGGGCCAACGAAGCTCCTACAATGAGCAGTTCTTC
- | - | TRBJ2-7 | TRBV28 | CASSTTEYEQYF | TGTGCCAGCAGTACGACAGAATACGAGCAGTACTTC
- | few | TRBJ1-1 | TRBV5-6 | CASSLVPEGTEAFF | TGTGCCAGCAGCTTGGTTCCAGAGGGCACTGAAGCTTTCTTT
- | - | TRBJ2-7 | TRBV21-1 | CASIPGVRDILFAYF | TGTGCCAGCATACCAGGTGTCCGGGACATCCTATTTGCGTACTTC
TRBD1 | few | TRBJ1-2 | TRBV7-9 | CASSTQGSYTF | TGTGCCAGCAGCACACAGGGGAGCTACACCTTC
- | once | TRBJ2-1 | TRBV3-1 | CASSQGIAYEQFF | TGTGCCAGCAGCCAAGGGATAGCGTATGAGCAGTTCTTC